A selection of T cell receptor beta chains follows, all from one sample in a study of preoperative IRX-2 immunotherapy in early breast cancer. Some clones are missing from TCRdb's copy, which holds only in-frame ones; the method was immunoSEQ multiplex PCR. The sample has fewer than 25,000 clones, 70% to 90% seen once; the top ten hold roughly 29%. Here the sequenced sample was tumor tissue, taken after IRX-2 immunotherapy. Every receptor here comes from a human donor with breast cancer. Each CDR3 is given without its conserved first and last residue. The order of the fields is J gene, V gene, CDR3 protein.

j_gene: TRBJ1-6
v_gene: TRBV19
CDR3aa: ASSPSSLAPLH

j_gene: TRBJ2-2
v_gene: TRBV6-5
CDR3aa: ASSYSQTGELF

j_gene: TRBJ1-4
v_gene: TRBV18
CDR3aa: ASSPIPDRGLEKLF

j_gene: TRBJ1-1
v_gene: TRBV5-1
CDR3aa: ASSKGRNTEAF

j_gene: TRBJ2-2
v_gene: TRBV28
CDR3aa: ASSFWGLAGGPGELF

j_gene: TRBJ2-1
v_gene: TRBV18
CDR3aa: ASSPGLGQVAYNEQF

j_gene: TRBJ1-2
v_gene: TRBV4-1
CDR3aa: ASSAAEGTDYGYT

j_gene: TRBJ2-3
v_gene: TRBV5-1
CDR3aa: ASNSGGGGGTDTQY

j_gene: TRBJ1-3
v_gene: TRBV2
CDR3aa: ASSEAEQGANTIY

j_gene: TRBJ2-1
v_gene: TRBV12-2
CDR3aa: ASRLEAGYSYNEQF

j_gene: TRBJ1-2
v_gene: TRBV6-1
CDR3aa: ASRGLGPTGYGYT